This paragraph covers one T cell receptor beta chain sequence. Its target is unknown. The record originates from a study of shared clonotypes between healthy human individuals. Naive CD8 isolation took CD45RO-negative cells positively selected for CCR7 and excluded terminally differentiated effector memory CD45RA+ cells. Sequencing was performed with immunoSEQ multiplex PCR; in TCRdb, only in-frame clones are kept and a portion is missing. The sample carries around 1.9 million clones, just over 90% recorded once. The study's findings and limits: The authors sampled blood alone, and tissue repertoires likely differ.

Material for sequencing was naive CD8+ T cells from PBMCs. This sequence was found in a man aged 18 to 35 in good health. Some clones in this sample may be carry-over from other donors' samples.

CDR3 protein: CASGTLQYF. In DNA form, the CDR3 reads TGTGCCAGCGGGACGCTCCAGTACTTC. V gene TRBV6-1 combines with J gene TRBJ2-5; D is perhaps TRBD1 or TRBD2 (5 bases each). V dropped 8 bases and J dropped 10 bases, with 8 bases sitting between them. CDR1 is MNHNS and CDR2 is SASEGT in the germline V gene. This CDR3 comprises 9 residues.